Listed below are T cell receptor beta chains from one sample, sequenced in a study of chemoradiotherapy in HPV16-positive cancers. TCRdb keeps only in-frame clones here, not all; method: immunoSEQ multiplex PCR. Of 20,000 to 25,000 clones listed, 70% to 90% are singletons. Here the sequenced sample was blood, taken from a patient who underwent chemoradiotherapy. The receptor set was obtained from a human donor with HPV-associated anogenital cancer. CDR3s include the opening cysteine and the closing phenylalanine or tryptophan. Fields, in order: J gene, clone size, V gene, D gene, CDR3 protein, CDR3 DNA. The D gene is left open where the match is weak. Some rows have no size entry. The others give once, few or many, or a class for an expanded clone.

j_gene: TRBJ1-5
abundance: few
v_gene: TRBV6-1
d_gene: .
CDR3aa: CASSEYERQPQHF
CDR3nt: TGTGCCAGCAGTGAATACGAGAGGCAGCCCCAGCATTTT

j_gene: TRBJ1-5
abundance: few
v_gene: TRBV6-1
d_gene: .
CDR3aa: CASTRGGEGQPQHF
CDR3nt: TGTGCCAGCACCAGAGGGGGGGAGGGTCAGCCCCAGCATTTT

j_gene: TRBJ2-7
abundance: .
v_gene: TRBV19
d_gene: .
CDR3aa: CASSPQGYEQYF
CDR3nt: TGTGCCAGTAGTCCACAGGGTTACGAGCAGTACTTC

j_gene: TRBJ2-7
abundance: .
v_gene: TRBV19
d_gene: .
CDR3aa: CASSIRDTSYEQYF
CDR3nt: TGTGCCAGTAGCATCCGCGACACGTCCTACGAGCAGTACTTC

j_gene: TRBJ2-7
abundance: once
v_gene: TRBV28
d_gene: .
CDR3aa: CASSTPTGITYEQYF
CDR3nt: TGTGCCAGCAGTACCCCCACCGGGATAACCTACGAGCAGTACTTC

j_gene: TRBJ2-5
abundance: .
v_gene: TRBV7-2
d_gene: .
CDR3aa: CASSMLRQETQYF
CDR3nt: TGTGCCAGCAGCATGCTACGCCAAGAGACCCAGTACTTC

j_gene: TRBJ1-1
abundance: few
v_gene: TRBV7-9
d_gene: .
CDR3aa: CASSLSMLKRTEAFF
CDR3nt: TGTGCCAGCAGCTTAAGTATGCTGAAACGCACTGAAGCTTTCTTT

j_gene: TRBJ1-1
abundance: few
v_gene: TRBV19
d_gene: .
CDR3aa: CASTPRQGVAEAFF
CDR3nt: TGTGCCAGTACGCCACGTCAGGGTGTGGCTGAAGCTTTCTTT

j_gene: TRBJ2-2
abundance: .
v_gene: TRBV23-1
d_gene: .
CDR3aa: CASRHTTGSSPGELFF
CDR3nt: TGCGCCAGCAGGCACACAACAGGAAGTTCACCCGGGGAGCTGTTTTTT

j_gene: TRBJ2-7
abundance: .
v_gene: TRBV10-3
d_gene: TRBD2
CDR3aa: CATSSGSYEQYF
CDR3nt: TGTGCCACCTCTAGCGGGAGTTACGAGCAGTACTTC

j_gene: TRBJ2-3
abundance: once
v_gene: TRBV19
d_gene: TRBD2
CDR3aa: CASSITGLVRTDTQYF
CDR3nt: TGTGCCAGTAGTATAACGGGACTAGTAAGGACAGATACGCAGTATTTT

j_gene: TRBJ1-5
abundance: .
v_gene: TRBV7-2
d_gene: .
CDR3aa: CASSLAPGVQPQHF
CDR3nt: TGTGCCAGCAGCTTAGCACCAGGGGTGCAGCCCCAGCATTTT

j_gene: TRBJ1-1
abundance: .
v_gene: TRBV6-5
d_gene: .
CDR3aa: CASRSDGRRAEAFF
CDR3nt: TGTGCCAGCAGATCCGACGGTCGGAGGGCTGAAGCTTTCTTT

j_gene: TRBJ1-2
abundance: .
v_gene: TRBV7-2
d_gene: .
CDR3aa: CASSLLGPESYTF
CDR3nt: TGTGCCAGCAGCCTCTTGGGCCCCGAAAGCTACACCTTC

j_gene: TRBJ1-2
abundance: .
v_gene: TRBV7-8
d_gene: .
CDR3aa: CASSLARDLMSGYTF
CDR3nt: TGTGCCAGCAGCTTAGCCAGGGACCTGATGTCTGGCTACACCTTC

j_gene: TRBJ2-2
abundance: .
v_gene: TRBV5-1
d_gene: TRBD2
CDR3aa: CASSPGGSTGELFF
CDR3nt: TGCGCCAGCAGCCCGGGAGGATCTACCGGGGAGCTGTTTTTT

j_gene: TRBJ2-7
abundance: .
v_gene: TRBV28
d_gene: TRBD1
CDR3aa: CASAIRQGSSYEQYF
CDR3nt: TGTGCCAGCGCGATAAGACAGGGAAGCTCCTACGAGCAGTACTTC

j_gene: TRBJ1-2
abundance: .
v_gene: TRBV5-1
d_gene: TRBD1
CDR3aa: CASSRTTGGQSIYGYTF
CDR3nt: TGCGCCAGCAGCCGGACTACAGGGGGTCAAAGTATCTATGGCTACACCTTC

j_gene: TRBJ1-1
abundance: .
v_gene: TRBV23-1
d_gene: .
CDR3aa: CASKLDDTRCTEAFF
CDR3nt: TGCGCCAGCAAACTCGATGACACGAGATGCACTGAAGCTTTCTTT

j_gene: TRBJ2-2
abundance: .
v_gene: TRBV6-4
d_gene: TRBD2
CDR3aa: CASSDRQREATGELFF
CDR3nt: TGTGCCAGCAGTGACAGGCAGCGGGAGGCCACCGGGGAGCTGTTTTTT

j_gene: TRBJ2-2
abundance: .
v_gene: TRBV5-4
d_gene: TRBD1
CDR3aa: CASSLEQGFGELFF
CDR3nt: TGTGCCAGCAGCTTGGAACAGGGGTTTGGGGAGCTGTTTTTT

j_gene: TRBJ1-5
abundance: .
v_gene: TRBV7-9
d_gene: .
CDR3aa: CASSLEGDSNQPQHF
CDR3nt: TGTGCCAGCAGCTTAGAGGGGGATAGCAATCAGCCCCAGCATTTT

j_gene: TRBJ1-6
abundance: .
v_gene: TRBV2
d_gene: .
CDR3aa: CATRDGPDSPLHF
CDR3nt: TGTGCCACCCGGGACGGGCCGGATTCACCCCTCCACTTT

j_gene: TRBJ2-5
abundance: .
v_gene: TRBV19
d_gene: TRBD1
CDR3aa: CASRNRGPGETQYF
CDR3nt: TGTGCCAGTAGAAACAGGGGGCCGGGGGAGACCCAGTACTTC

j_gene: TRBJ2-1
abundance: .
v_gene: TRBV12-5
d_gene: .
CDR3aa: CASGLAGGTNEQFF
CDR3nt: TGTGCTAGTGGTCTAGCCGGCGGGACTAATGAGCAGTTCTTC

j_gene: TRBJ2-3
abundance: .
v_gene: TRBV18
d_gene: TRBD1
CDR3aa: CASSPEDRGTDTQYF
CDR3nt: TGTGCCAGCTCACCGGAGGACAGGGGCACAGATACGCAGTATTTT

j_gene: TRBJ2-7
abundance: .
v_gene: TRBV29-1
d_gene: TRBD2
CDR3aa: CSVDAGAYEQYF
CDR3nt: TGCAGCGTTGATGCGGGAGCCTACGAGCAGTACTTC

j_gene: TRBJ2-4
abundance: .
v_gene: TRBV11-1
d_gene: .
CDR3aa: CASSPDGGAKNIQYF
CDR3nt: TGTGCCAGCAGCCCGGATGGGGGCGCCAAAAACATTCAGTACTTC

j_gene: TRBJ1-5
abundance: .
v_gene: TRBV27
d_gene: .
CDR3aa: CASSTRNGQPQHF
CDR3nt: TGTGCCAGCAGTACTAGGAACGGACAGCCCCAGCATTTT

j_gene: TRBJ2-5
abundance: .
v_gene: TRBV7-2
d_gene: TRBD2
CDR3aa: CASRLAETQYF
CDR3nt: TGTGCCAGCAGACTAGCGGAGACCCAGTACTTC